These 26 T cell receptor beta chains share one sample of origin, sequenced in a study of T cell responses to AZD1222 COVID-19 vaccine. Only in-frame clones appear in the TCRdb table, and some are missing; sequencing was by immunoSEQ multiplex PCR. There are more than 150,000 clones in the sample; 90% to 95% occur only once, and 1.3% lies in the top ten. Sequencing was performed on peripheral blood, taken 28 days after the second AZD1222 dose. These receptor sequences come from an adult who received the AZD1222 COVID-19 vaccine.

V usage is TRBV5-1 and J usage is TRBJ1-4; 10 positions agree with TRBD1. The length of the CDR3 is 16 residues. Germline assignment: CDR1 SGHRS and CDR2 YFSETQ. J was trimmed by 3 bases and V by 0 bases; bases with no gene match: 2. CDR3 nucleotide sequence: TGCGCCAGCAGCTTGGGACAGGGGGCATCTAATGAAAAACTGTTTTTT. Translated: CASSLGQGASNEKLFF.

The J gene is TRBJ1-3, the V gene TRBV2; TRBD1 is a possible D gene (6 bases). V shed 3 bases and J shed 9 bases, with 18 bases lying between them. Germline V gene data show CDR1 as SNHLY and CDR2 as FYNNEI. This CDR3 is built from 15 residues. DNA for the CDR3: TGTGCCAGCAGTGAGGTGGGCAGGGGAGTCATCACCATATATTTT. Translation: CASSEVGRGVITIYF.

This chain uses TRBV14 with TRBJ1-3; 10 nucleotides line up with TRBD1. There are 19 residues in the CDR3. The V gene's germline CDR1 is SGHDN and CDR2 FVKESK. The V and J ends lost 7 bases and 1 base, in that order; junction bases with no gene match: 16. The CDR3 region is CASNYLTERQGASGNTIYF. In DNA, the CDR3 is TGTGCCAGCAACTACCTTACCGAGAGACAGGGGGCTTCTGGAAACACCATATATTTT.

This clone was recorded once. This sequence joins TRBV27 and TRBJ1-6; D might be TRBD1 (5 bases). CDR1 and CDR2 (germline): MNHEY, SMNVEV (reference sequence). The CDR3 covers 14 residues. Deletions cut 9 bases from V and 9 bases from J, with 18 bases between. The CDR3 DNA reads TGTGCCAGTGGACCGGGGAGGGGCGGTTCACCCCTCCACTTT. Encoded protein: CASGPGRGGSPLHF.

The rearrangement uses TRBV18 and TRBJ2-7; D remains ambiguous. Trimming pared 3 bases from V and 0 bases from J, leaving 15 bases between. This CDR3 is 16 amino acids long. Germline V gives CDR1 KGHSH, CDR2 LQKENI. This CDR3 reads CASSPAPGSASYEQYF. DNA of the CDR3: TGTGCCAGCTCACCCGCGCCCGGTTCAGCCTCCTACGAGCAGTACTTC.

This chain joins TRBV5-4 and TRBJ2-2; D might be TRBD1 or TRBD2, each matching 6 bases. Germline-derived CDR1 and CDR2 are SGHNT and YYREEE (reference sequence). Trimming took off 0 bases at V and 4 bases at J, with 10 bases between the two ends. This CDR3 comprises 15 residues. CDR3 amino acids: CASSLGGGGTGELFF. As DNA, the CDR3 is TGTGCCAGCAGCTTGGGAGGAGGGGGCACCGGGGAGCTGTTTTTT.

This CDR3 is CAWSVTGQPYEQYF. Here the CDR3 DNA reads TGTGCCTGGAGTGTAACAGGACAGCCCTACGAGCAGTACTTC. The V and J genes are TRBV30 and TRBJ2-7; TRBD1 is a possible D gene (6 bases). The CDR3 runs 14 residues. V was trimmed by 0 bases and J by 2 bases, leaving 11 bases between them. In germline, CDR1 is GTSNPN, CDR2 SVGIG (reference sequence).

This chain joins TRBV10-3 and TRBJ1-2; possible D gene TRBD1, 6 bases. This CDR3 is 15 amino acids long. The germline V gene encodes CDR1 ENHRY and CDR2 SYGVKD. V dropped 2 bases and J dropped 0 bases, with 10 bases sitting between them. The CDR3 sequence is CAISERTATNYGYTF. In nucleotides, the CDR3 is TGTGCCATCAGTGAGCGGACAGCAACTAACTATGGCTACACCTTC.

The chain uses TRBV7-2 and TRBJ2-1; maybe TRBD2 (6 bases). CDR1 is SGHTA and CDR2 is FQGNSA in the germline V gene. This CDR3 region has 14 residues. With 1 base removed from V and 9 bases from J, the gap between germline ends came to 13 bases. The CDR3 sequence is CASSLGSGTAEQFF. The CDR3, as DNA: TGTGCCAGCAGCTTAGGTAGCGGCACGGCTGAGCAGTTCTTC.

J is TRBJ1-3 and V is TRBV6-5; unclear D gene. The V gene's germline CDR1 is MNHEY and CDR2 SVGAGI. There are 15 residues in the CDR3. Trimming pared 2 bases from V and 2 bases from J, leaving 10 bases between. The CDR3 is CASSYVGIPGNTIYF. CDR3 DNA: TGTGCCAGCAGTTACGTAGGGATTCCTGGAAACACCATATATTTT.

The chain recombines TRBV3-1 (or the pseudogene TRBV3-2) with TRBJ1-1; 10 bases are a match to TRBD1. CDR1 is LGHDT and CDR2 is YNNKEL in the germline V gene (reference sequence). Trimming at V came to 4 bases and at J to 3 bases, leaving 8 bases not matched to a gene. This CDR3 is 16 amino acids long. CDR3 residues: CASSPPDRGMDTEAFF. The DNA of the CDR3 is TGTGCCAGCAGCCCCCCGGACAGGGGGATGGACACTGAAGCTTTCTTT.

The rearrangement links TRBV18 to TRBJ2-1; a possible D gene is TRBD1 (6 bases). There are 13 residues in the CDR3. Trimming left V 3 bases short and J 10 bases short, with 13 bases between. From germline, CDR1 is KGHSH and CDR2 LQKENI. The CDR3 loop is CASSPLGGREQFF. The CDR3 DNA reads TGTGCCAGCTCACCCCTTGGGGGCAGGGAGCAGTTCTTC. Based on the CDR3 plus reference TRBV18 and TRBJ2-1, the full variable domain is NAGVMQNPRHLVRRRGQEARLRCSPMKGHSHVYWYRQLPEEGLKFMVYLQKENIIDESGMPKERFSAEFPKEGPSILRIQQVVRGDSAAYFCASSPLGGREQFFGPGTRLTVL.

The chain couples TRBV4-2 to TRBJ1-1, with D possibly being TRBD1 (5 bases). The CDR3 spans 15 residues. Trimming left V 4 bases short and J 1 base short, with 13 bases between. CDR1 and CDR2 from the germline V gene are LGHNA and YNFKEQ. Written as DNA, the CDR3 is TGTGCCAGCAGCCCCCAGAGACAGCCGAACACTGAAGCTTTCTTT. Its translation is CASSPQRQPNTEAFF.

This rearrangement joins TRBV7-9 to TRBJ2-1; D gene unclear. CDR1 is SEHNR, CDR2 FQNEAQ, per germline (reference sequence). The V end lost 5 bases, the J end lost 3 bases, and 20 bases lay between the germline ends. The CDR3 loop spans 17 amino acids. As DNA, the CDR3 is TGTGCCAGCAGCCCCCCAGTGAGAGCTACAGTCTACAATGAGCAGTTCTTC. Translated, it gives CASSPPVRATVYNEQFF.

CDR3 in DNA: TGTGCCAGCAGCTTAGCGAGCGAGGCTGAAGCTTTCTTT. Amino acids: CASSLASEAEAFF. This chain uses TRBV11-1 with TRBJ1-1; no reliable D call. Germline V CDR1 and CDR2: SGHAT, FQDESV (reference sequence). Trimming shortened V by 0 bases and J by 6 bases, and 8 bases separated the two germline ends. The CDR3 has 13 residues.

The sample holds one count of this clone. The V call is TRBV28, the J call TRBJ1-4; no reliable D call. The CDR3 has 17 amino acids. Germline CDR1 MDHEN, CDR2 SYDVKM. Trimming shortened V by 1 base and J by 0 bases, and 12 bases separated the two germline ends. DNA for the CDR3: TGTGCCAGCAGTTTATATTCGGGCCCCGCAACTAATGAAAAACTGTTTTTT. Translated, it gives CASSLYSGPATNEKLFF.

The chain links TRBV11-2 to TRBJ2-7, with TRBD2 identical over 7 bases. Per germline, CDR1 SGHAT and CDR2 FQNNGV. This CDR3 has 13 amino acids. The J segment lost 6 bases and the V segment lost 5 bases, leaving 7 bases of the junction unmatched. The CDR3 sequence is CASSPWTSSEQYF. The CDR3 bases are TGTGCCAGCAGCCCCTGGACTAGTAGCGAGCAGTACTTC.

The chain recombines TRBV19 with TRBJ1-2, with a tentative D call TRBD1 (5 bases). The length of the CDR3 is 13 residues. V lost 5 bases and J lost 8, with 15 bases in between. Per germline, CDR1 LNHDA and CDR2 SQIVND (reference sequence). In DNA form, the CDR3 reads TGTGCCAGTAGTGGCAGGGTCGTGGGGGGCTACACCTTC. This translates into CASSGRVVGGYTF. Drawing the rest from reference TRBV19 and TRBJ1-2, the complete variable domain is DGGITQSPKYLFRKEGQNVTLSCEQNLNHDAMYWYRQDPGQGLRLIYYSQIVNDFQKGDIAEGYSVSREKKESFPLTVTSAQKNPTAFYLCASSGRVVGGYTFGSGTRLTVV.

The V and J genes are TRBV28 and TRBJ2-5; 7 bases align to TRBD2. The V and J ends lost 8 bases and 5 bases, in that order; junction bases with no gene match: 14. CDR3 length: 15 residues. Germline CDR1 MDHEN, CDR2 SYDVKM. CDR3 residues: CASGTGGSSSETQYF. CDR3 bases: TGTGCCAGCGGTACGGGCGGGAGTTCCTCGGAGACCCAGTACTTC.

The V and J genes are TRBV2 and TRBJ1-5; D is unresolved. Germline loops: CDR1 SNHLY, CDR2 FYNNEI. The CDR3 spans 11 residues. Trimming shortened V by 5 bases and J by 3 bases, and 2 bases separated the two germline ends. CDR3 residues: CASSINQPQHF. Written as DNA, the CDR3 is TGTGCCAGCAGTATCAATCAGCCCCAGCATTTT.

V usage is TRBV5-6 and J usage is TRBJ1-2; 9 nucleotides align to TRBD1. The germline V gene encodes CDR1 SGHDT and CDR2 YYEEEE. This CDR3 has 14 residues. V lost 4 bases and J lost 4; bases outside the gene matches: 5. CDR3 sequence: CASSPGTGSYGYTF. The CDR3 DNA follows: TGTGCCAGCAGCCCCGGGACAGGGTCCTATGGCTACACCTTC.

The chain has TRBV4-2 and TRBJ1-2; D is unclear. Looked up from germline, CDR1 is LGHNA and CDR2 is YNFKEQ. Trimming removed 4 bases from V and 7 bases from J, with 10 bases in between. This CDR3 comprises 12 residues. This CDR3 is CASSPGGRGYTF. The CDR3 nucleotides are TGTGCCAGCAGCCCAGGAGGGCGTGGCTACACCTTC.

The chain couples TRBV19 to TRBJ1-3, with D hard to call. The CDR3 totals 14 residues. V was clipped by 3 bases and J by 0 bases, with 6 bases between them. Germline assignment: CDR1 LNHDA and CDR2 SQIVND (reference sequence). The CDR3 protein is CASSILISGNTIYF. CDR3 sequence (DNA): TGTGCCAGTAGTATCCTGATCTCTGGAAACACCATATATTTT.

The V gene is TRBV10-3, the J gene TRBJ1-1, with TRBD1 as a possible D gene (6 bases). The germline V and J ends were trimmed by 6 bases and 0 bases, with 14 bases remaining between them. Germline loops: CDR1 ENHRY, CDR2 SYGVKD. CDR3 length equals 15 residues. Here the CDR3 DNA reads TGTGCCATCAGGGGCGGACAGCACATGAACACTGAAGCTTTCTTT. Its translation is CAIRGGQHMNTEAFF.

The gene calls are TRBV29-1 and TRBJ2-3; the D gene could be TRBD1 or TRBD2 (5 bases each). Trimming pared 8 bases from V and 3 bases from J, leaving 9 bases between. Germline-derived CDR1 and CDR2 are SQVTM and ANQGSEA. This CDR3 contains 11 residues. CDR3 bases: TGCAGCCTCGGGACGACAGATACGCAGTATTTT. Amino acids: CSLGTTDTQYF.

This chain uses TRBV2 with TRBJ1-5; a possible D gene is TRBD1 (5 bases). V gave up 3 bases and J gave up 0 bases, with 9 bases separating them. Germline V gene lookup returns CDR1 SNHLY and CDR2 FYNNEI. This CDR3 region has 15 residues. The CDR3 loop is CASSEWQGSNQPQHF. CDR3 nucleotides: TGTGCCAGCAGTGAGTGGCAGGGTAGCAATCAGCCCCAGCATTTT.